The 10 T cell receptor beta chains presented below share a single source sample, sequenced in a study of T-cell reconstitution after alpha-beta-depleted transplantation in children. The authors prepared the TCRbeta library with unique molecular identifiers. TCRdb analysed the PCR reads with MiXCR anew, one entry per CDR3 protein. The sample includes fewer than 750,000 distinct CDR3 sequences, 25% to 30% of them seen just once. Source: PBMCs, taken before TCRalphabeta/CD19-depleted stem cell transplant. These TCRs come from a boy under three years old with Wiskott-Aldrich syndrome, due to receive a stem cell transplant.

This clonotype has only a few counts. The chain combines TRBV5-1 with TRBJ2-2, with a tentative D call TRBD2 (5 bases). Trimming removed 4 bases at V and 6 bases at J, with 10 bases between. CDR1 and CDR2 (germline): SGHRS, YFSETQ. The CDR3 is 13 residues long. The DNA of the CDR3 is TGCGCCAGCAGCCAGAGGGAGTCCGGGGAGCTGTTTTTT. Its translation: CASSQRESGELFF.

This clonotype occurred a few times. The chain carries TRBV4-1 and TRBJ2-7, with 9 bases aligning to TRBD2. CDR3 length: 15 residues. V shed 1 base, J shed 2 bases, and the junction held 3 bases outside the gene matches. Germline V gives CDR1 MGHRA, CDR2 YSYEKL. CDR3 DNA: TGCGCCAGCAGCCAAGGACTAGCGGAAGCCTACGAGCAGTACTTC. Its translation: CASSQGLAEAYEQYF.

The chain has TRBV24-1 and TRBJ2-3; D may be TRBD1 (6 bases). CDR1 is KGHDR, CDR2 SFDVKD, per germline. V lost 4 bases to trimming and J lost 6 bases, with 10 bases between them. This CDR3 is 13 amino acids long. The CDR3 bases are TGTGCCACCAGTGACCATACAGGGGATACGCAGTATTTT. Amino acid sequence: CATSDHTGDTQYF.

The V and J genes are TRBV6-1 and TRBJ2-2, with no clear D. The V end was cut by 6 bases, the J end by 0 bases, with 14 bases between. The V gene's germline CDR1 is MNHNS and CDR2 SASEGT. The CDR3 contains 16 residues. The CDR3 nucleotides are TGTGCCAGCAGCCGACACGGGCTCGCGAACACCGGGGAGCTGTTTTTT. Protein product: CASSRHGLANTGELFF.

This sequence joins TRBV28 and TRBJ2-1; D is uncertain. The V gene's germline CDR1 is MDHEN and CDR2 SYDVKM. Trimming stripped 6 bases from V and 3 bases from J, with 6 bases between. The CDR3 is 12 residues long. CDR3 coding DNA: TGTGCCAGCAGCCCCTTCTACAATGAGCAGTTCTTC. Protein: CASSPFYNEQFF.

The chain recombines TRBV7-9 with TRBJ2-3; D is unresolved. The CDR3 sequence is 12 residues long. Trimming left V 3 bases short and J 4 bases short, with 5 bases between. Germline V gene sequence: CDR1 SEHNR, CDR2 FQNEAQ (reference sequence). The CDR3 DNA follows: TGTGCCAGCAGCTTTGCGGCAGATACGCAGTATTTT. Residues: CASSFAADTQYF.

The chain's CDR3 is CASSQDPREVITDTQYF. CDR3 DNA sequence: TGTGCCAGCAGCCAAGATCCAAGGGAGGTGATAACAGATACGCAGTATTTT. The J gene is TRBJ2-3, the V gene TRBV3-1; TRBD2 might be the D (6 bases). V was pared by 0 bases and J by 3 bases, with 16 bases between. This CDR3 comprises 17 residues. Germline CDR1 is LGHDT and CDR2 is YNNKEL (reference sequence).

The rearrangement joins TRBV15 to TRBJ2-7, with D possibly called TRBD1 or TRBD2 (6 bases each). V gave up 7 bases and J gave up 0 bases, with 16 bases separating them. The CDR3 spans 15 residues. Germline loops: CDR1 LNHNV, CDR2 YYDKDF (reference sequence). The CDR3 DNA sequence: TGTGCCACCAACAGGGCCCCGGGAGTCTCCTACGAGCAGTACTTC. It specifies CATNRAPGVSYEQYF.

This chain joins TRBV12-3 or TRBV12-4 and TRBJ2-1; tentatively, D is TRBD2 (6 bases). The V and J ends lost 5 bases and 0 bases respectively, with 11 bases between them. The CDR3 has 15 amino acids. CDR3 nucleotides: TGTGCCAGCAGTCCATCTAGCGTCTCCTACAATGAGCAGTTCTTC. Translating gives CASSPSSVSYNEQFF.

The genes are TRBV7-9 and TRBJ2-2; 13 bases match TRBD2. The J segment lost 4 bases and the V segment lost 5 bases, leaving 4 bases of the junction unmatched. CDR3 length: 16 residues. Germline CDR1 reads SEHNR; CDR2 reads FQNEAQ (reference sequence). The CDR3 loop is CASSIGLAGVTGELFF. The DNA of the CDR3 is TGTGCCAGCAGCATCGGACTAGCGGGAGTCACCGGGGAGCTGTTTTTT.